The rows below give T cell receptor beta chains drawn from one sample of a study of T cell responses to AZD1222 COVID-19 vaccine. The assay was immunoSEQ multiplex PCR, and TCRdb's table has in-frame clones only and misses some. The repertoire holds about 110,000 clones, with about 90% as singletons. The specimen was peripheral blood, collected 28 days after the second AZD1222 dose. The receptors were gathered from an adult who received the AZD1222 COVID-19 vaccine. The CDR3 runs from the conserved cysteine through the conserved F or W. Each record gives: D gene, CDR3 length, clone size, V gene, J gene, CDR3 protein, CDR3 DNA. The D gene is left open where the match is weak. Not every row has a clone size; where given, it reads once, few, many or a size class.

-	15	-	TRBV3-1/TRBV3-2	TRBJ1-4	CASSQLMERREKLFF	TGTGCCAGCAGCCAACTGATGGAGCGACGTGAAAAACTGTTTTTT
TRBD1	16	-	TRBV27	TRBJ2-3	CASSPRQGGRTDTQYF	TGTGCCAGCAGTCCCCGACAGGGGGGTCGCACAGATACGCAGTATTTT
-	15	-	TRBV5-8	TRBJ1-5	CASSVEWSGRVAQHF	TGTGCCAGCAGCGTCGAGTGGAGCGGAAGAGTGGCCCAGCATTTT
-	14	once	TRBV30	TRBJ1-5	CAWSVPPANQPQHF	TGTGCCTGGAGTGTACCTCCAGCCAATCAGCCCCAGCATTTT
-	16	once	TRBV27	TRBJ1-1	CASSLGQGQGGSEAFF	TGTGCCAGCAGTTTAGGGCAGGGGCAGGGTGGCTCTGAAGCTTTCTTT
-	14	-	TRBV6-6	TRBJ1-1	CASSPPGRNTEAFF	TGTGCCAGCAGTCCCCCGGGCAGGAACACTGAAGCTTTCTTT
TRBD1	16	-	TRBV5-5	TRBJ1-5	CASSGRPGTGNQPQHF	TGTGCCAGCAGCGGGCGTCCCGGGACAGGGAATCAGCCCCAGCATTTT
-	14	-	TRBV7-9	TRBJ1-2	CASSLLSGDKGYTF	TGTGCCAGCAGCTTATTATCAGGGGATAAGGGCTACACCTTC
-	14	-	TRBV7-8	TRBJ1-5	CASSFRFDNQPQHF	TGTGCCAGCAGCTTTCGGTTCGACAATCAGCCCCAGCATTTT
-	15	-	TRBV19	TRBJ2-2	CASSTRLVSTGELFF	TGTGCCAGTAGTACCCGACTAGTCTCCACCGGGGAGCTGTTTTTT
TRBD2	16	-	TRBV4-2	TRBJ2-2	CASSPGTSGSTGELFF	TGTGCCAGCAGCCCCGGGACTAGCGGATCTACCGGGGAGCTGTTTTTT
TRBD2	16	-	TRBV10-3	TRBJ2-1	CAIKSGLAGGRDEQFF	TGTGCCATCAAATCGGGACTAGCGGGAGGGAGGGATGAGCAGTTCTTC
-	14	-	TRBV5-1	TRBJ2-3	CASSLIANPDTQYF	TGCGCCAGCAGCTTGATCGCTAACCCAGATACGCAGTATTTT
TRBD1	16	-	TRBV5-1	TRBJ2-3	CASSSGTGGGTDTQYF	TGCGCCAGCAGCTCCGGGACAGGGGGTGGGACAGATACGCAGTATTTT
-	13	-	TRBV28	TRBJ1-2	CASRPDIGHGYTF	TGTGCCAGCCGACCGGACATCGGTCATGGCTACACCTTC
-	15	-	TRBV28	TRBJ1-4	CASSPGGDTNEKLFF	TGTGCCAGCAGCCCCGGCGGGGATACTAATGAAAAACTGTTTTTT
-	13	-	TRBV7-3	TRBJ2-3	CASSLTTSDTQYF	TGTGCCAGCAGCTTAACGACTTCAGATACGCAGTATTTT
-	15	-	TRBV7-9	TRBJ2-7	CASSFQGGVGYEQYF	TGTGCCAGCAGCTTTCAAGGCGGGGTGGGGTACGAGCAGTACTTC
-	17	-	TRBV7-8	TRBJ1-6	CASSSQGGVGANSPLHF	TGTGCCAGCAGCTCGCAAGGGGGAGTTGGCGCAAATTCACCCCTCCACTTT
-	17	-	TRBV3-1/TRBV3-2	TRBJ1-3	CASSQAAQGHFGNTIYF	TGTGCCAGCAGCCAAGCGGCGCAGGGGCACTTTGGAAACACCATATATTTT
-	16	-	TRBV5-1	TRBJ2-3	CASSLVGGGIADTQYF	TGCGCCAGCAGCTTGGTCGGCGGAGGGATAGCAGATACGCAGTATTTT
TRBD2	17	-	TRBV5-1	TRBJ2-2	CASSLALAGGDTGELFF	TGCGCCAGCAGCTTGGCCCTAGCGGGAGGAGACACCGGGGAGCTGTTTTTT
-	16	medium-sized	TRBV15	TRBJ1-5	CATSRGGRGPNQPQHF	TGTGCCACCAGCAGAGGGGGCAGGGGACCGAATCAGCCCCAGCATTTT
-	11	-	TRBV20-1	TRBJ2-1	CSARSNNEQFF	TGCAGTGCTAGAAGCAACAATGAGCAGTTCTTC
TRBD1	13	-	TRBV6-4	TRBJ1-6	CARGQALSSPLHF	TGTGCCAGGGGACAGGCGCTGAGTTCACCCCTCCACTTT
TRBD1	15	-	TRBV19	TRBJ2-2	CASNQGQGVGGELFF	TGTGCCAGTAACCAAGGGCAGGGGGTCGGAGGGGAGCTGTTTTTT
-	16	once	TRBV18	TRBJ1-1	CASSPATTAMNTEAFF	TGTGCCAGCTCACCCGCAACGACAGCCATGAACACTGAAGCTTTCTTT
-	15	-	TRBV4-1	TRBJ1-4	CASSQEWVVGEKLFF	TGCGCCAGCAGCCAGGAATGGGTGGTGGGAGAAAAACTGTTTTTT
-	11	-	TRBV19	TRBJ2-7	CASKQGYEQYF	TGTGCCAGTAAACAGGGCTACGAGCAGTACTTC
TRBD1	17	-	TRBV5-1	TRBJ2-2	CASSFTAGTANTGELFF	TGCGCCAGCAGCTTCACAGCCGGGACAGCGAACACCGGGGAGCTGTTTTTT
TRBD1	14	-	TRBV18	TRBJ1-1	CASSPWDRAAEAFF	TGTGCCAGCTCACCCTGGGACAGGGCGGCTGAAGCTTTCTTT
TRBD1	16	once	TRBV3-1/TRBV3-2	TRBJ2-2	CASSAYRGYDTGELFF	TGTGCCAGCAGCGCCTACAGGGGGTACGACACCGGGGAGCTGTTTTTT
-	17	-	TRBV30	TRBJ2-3	CAWSQTTRTDTTDTQYF	TGTGCCTGGAGTCAGACCACGAGGACGGACACCACAGATACGCAGTATTTT
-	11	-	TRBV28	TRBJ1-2	CASGQNYGYTF	TGTGCCAGTGGACAAAACTATGGCTACACCTTC
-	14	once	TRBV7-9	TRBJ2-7	CASSPTVGGVGQYF	TGTGCCAGCAGCCCCACTGTCGGGGGCGTAGGGCAGTACTTC
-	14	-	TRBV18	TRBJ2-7	CASSPPTRGYEQYF	TGTGCCAGCTCACCACCGACCAGGGGATACGAGCAGTACTTC
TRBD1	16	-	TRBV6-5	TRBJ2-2	CASSYSGTGYTGELFF	TGTGCCAGCAGTTACTCCGGGACAGGGTACACCGGGGAGCTGTTTTTT
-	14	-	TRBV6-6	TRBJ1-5	CASSLEQGNQPQHF	TGTGCCAGCAGTTTAGAACAGGGTAATCAGCCCCAGCATTTT
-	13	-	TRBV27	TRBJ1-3	CASSQSSGNTIYF	TGTGCCAGCAGCCAGAGCTCTGGAAACACCATATATTTT
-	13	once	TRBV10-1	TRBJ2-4	CASSTGRKNIQYF	TGCGCCAGCAGTACAGGGCGTAAAAACATTCAGTACTTC
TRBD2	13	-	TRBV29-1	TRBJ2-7	CRLLAGEGIEQYF	TGCAGGCTCCTAGCGGGAGAAGGGATCGAGCAGTACTTC
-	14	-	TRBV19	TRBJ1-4	CASSLLGTQEKLFF	TGTGCCAGTAGTTTACTAGGGACCCAAGAGAAACTGTTTTTT
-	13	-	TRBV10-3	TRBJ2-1	CAISPGQGNEQFF	TGTGCCATCAGTCCGGGACAAGGCAATGAGCAGTTCTTC
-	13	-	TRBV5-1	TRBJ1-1	CASSTHTNTEAFF	TGCGCCAGCAGTACCCACACGAACACTGAAGCTTTCTTT
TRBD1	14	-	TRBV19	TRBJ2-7	CASSITGATYEQYF	TGTGCCAGTAGTATAACAGGGGCGACCTACGAGCAGTACTTC
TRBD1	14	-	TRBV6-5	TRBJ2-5	CAINRGQGRETQYF	TGTGCCATCAACCGAGGACAGGGACGAGAGACCCAGTACTTC
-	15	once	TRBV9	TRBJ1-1	CASSVLWELDTEAFF	TGTGCCAGCAGCGTATTGTGGGAATTGGACACTGAAGCTTTCTTT
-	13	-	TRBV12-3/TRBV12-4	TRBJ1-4	CASQGTTNEKLFF	TGTGCCAGCCAGGGTACAACTAATGAAAAACTGTTTTTT
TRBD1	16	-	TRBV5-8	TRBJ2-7	CASSLAVTGASLEQYF	TGTGCCAGCAGCTTGGCCGTGACAGGGGCTTCCCTCGAGCAGTACTTC
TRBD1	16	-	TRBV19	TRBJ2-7	CASSIVPGQGADEQYF	TGTGCCAGTAGTATAGTACCGGGACAGGGAGCGGACGAGCAGTACTTC
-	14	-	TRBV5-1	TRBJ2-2	CASSSLGETRELFF	TGCGCCAGCAGCTCCTTAGGGGAAACCCGGGAGCTGTTTTTT